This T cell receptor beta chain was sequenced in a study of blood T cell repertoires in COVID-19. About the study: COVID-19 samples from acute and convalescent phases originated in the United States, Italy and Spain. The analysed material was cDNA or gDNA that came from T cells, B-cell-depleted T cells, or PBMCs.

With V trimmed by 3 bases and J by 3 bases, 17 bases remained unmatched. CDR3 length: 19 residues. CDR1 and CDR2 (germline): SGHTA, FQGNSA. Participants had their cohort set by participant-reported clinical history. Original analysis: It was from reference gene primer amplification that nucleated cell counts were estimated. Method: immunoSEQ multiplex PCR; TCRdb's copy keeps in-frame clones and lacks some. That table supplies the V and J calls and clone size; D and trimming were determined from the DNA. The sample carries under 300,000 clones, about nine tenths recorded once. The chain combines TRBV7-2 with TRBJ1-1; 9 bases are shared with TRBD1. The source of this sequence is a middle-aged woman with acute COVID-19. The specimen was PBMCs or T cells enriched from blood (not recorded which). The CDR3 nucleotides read TGTGCCAGCAGCTTCCCCCCCGGGACAGGGAAACCCGAGGACACTGAAGCTTTCTTT. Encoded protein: CASSFPPGTGKPEDTEAFF.